The T cell receptor (beta chain) under discussion was sequenced for a study of blood T cell repertoires in COVID-19. Study at large: PBMCs, B-cell-depleted T cells, or T cells were the source of the cDNA or gDNA that made up the material.

Per the original methods: The authors estimated nucleated cell counts from reference gene primer amplification. Measured with immunoSEQ multiplex PCR; TCRdb has only the in-frame clones, and not every one. V and J calls and clone size are given by that table; D and trimming were obtained from the DNA. This table holds tens of thousands of clones, about 90% found once. V dropped 3 bases and J dropped 1 base, with 10 bases sitting between them. CDR3 length: 15 amino acids. Per germline, CDR1 SGDLS and CDR2 YYNGEE. The genes are TRBV9 and TRBJ2-2; tentatively, D is TRBD2 (6 bases). The clonotype originates from a woman in her sixties or seventies with active COVID-19. The sample comprised peripheral blood. CDR3 in amino acids: CASSGGTQNTGELFF. As DNA, the CDR3 is TGTGCCAGCAGCGGCGGGACTCAGAACACCGGGGAGCTGTTTTTT. The variable domain in full, with the rest retrieved from reference TRBV9 and TRBJ2-2, is DSGVTQTPKHLITATGQRVTLRCSPRSGDLSVYWYQQSLDQGLQFLIQYYNGEERAKGNILERFSAQQFPDLHSELNLSSLELGDSALYFCASSGGTQNTGELFFGEGSRLTVL.